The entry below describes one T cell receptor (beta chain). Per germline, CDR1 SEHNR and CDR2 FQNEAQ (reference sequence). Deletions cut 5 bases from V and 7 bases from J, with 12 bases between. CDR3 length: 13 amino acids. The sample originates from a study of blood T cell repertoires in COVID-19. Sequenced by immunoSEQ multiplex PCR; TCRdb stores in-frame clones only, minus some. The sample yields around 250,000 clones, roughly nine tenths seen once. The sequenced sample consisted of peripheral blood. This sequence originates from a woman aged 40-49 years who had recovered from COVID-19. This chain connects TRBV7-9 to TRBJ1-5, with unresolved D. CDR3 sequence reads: CASSREGDQPQHF. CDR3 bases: TGTGCCAGCAGCCGGGAGGGAGACCAGCCCCAGCATTTT.